This T cell receptor (beta chain) was recovered during a study of cytomegalovirus exposure and HLA in healthy donors. The study ran its PCR with 60 Vbeta and 13 Jbeta primers. Some clones are missing from TCRdb's copy, which holds only in-frame ones; the method was immunoSEQ multiplex PCR. The repertoire consists of about 160,000 clones, with around 84% occurring once and the leading ten covering around 9.1%. V was cut by 1 base and J by 8 bases, with 9 bases left in between. Germline lookup yields CDR1 SGHRS and CDR2 YFSETQ. CDR3 length equals 12 residues. Sample: PBMCs. The chain carries TRBV5-1 and TRBJ1-2; D is perhaps TRBD1 (6 bases). This sequence originates from a male donor in good health and CMV-seropositive. This CDR3 is CASSLTGKGYTF. The CDR3 coding sequence is TGCGCCAGCAGCTTGACAGGGAAAGGCTACACCTTC.